The rows below give T cell receptor beta chains drawn from one sample of a study of identical twins. TCRdb reanalysed the 5' RACE reads using MiXCR and keeps one entry per CDR3 protein. The repertoire has some 500,000 distinct CDR3 sequences, approximately 9.6% of them found once; the top ten carry roughly 3%. These same records also appear under a second study, on yellow fever vaccine responses in identical twins.

Sequencing was performed on PBMCs. The receptor source for this set is a woman between 18 and 30 years old in good health. The CDR3 runs from the conserved cysteine through the conserved F or W. D genes are given only for firm matches. Part of the rows lack a size; the others show once, few, many or a class for expanded clones.

V gene	clone size	J gene	D gene	CDR3 DNA	CDR3 protein
TRBV6-1	NA	TRBJ2-3	TRBD2	TGTGCCAGCAGTGAATTTGGGACTAGCGGGAGAGTAACGCAGTATTTT	CASSEFGTSGRVTQYF
TRBV15	NA	TRBJ2-1	TRBD2	TGTGCCACCAGCATTTTAGCGGGAGGGCCGAGAGAGCAGTTCTTC	CATSILAGGPREQFF
TRBV28	many	TRBJ1-6	TRBD1	TGTGCCAGCAGTCCCCCCTCGGACAGGGGCTCACCCCTCCACTTT	CASSPPSDRGSPLHF
TRBV21-1	NA	TRBJ2-7	NA	TGTGCCAGCAGCAAAGCGCGCCGGGTCCAGGGACTATCTTTATACGAGCAGTACTTC	CASSKARRVQGLSLYEQYF
TRBV5-1	many	TRBJ1-1	NA	TGCGCCAGCAGCTTGGCCCCACAGGGGAACACTGAAGCTTTCTTT	CASSLAPQGNTEAFF
TRBV20-1	NA	TRBJ2-5	TRBD2	TGCAGTGCTAGAGTTACTAGCGGGGGAGTCCAAGAGACCCAGTACTTC	CSARVTSGGVQETQYF
TRBV20-1	NA	TRBJ2-7	TRBD2	TGCAGTGCTAGAGTTAGCGGGAGGGCCTCCTACGAGCAGTACTTC	CSARVSGRASYEQYF
TRBV7-2	many	TRBJ2-2	TRBD1	TGTGCCAGCAGCCGCACACAGGGGGCTAACACCGGGGAGCTGTTTTTT	CASSRTQGANTGELFF
TRBV4-3	few	TRBJ2-3	TRBD1	TGCGCCAGCAGCCAGACAGGGGGGGATACGCAGTATTTT	CASSQTGGDTQYF
TRBV5-1	few	TRBJ2-5	TRBD2	TGCGCCAGCAGCTTGGTCGGGACTAGCGTTAAAGAGACCCAGTACTTC	CASSLVGTSVKETQYF
TRBV20-1	many	TRBJ1-1	NA	TGCAGTGCTAGACTCCTGACAGGGAACACTGAAGCTTTCTTT	CSARLLTGNTEAFF
TRBV12-3/TRBV12-4	many	TRBJ2-3	NA	TGTGCCAGCAGTTTATCAGGGGCCACAGATACGCAGTATTTT	CASSLSGATDTQYF
TRBV27	NA	TRBJ2-7	NA	TGTGCCAGCACCACCTGGGACGGTGCCTACGAGCAGTACTTC	CASTTWDGAYEQYF
TRBV25-1	few	TRBJ2-1	NA	TGTGCCAGCAGTGAATCACTAGCAGGTTTTTACAATGAGCAGTTCTTC	CASSESLAGFYNEQFF
TRBV5-1	many	TRBJ2-7	TRBD2	TGCGCCAGCAGCCAGCGAGGCGGGGGTAACTCCTACGAGCAGTACTTC	CASSQRGGGNSYEQYF
TRBV7-6	few	TRBJ2-7	TRBD2	TGTGCCAGCAGCCCGGTACTAGCGGGAGAATCCCACTACGAGCAGTACTTC	CASSPVLAGESHYEQYF
TRBV6-1	many	TRBJ2-7	TRBD1	TGTGCCAGCAGAGGGACAGCAACCTACGAGCAGTACTTC	CASRGTATYEQYF
TRBV19	NA	TRBJ2-7	NA	TGTGCCAGTAGTATAAGTAGAACAGCACGTTCCTACGAGCAGTACTTC	CASSISRTARSYEQYF
TRBV2	NA	TRBJ2-5	TRBD1	TGTGCCAGCAGTGAAATAGGGTTACAGGGGCAAGAGACCCAGTACTTC	CASSEIGLQGQETQYF
TRBV7-2	NA	TRBJ2-1	NA	TGTGCCAGCAGCTTAGCCGCATATGAGCAGTTCTTC	CASSLAAYEQFF
TRBV12-3/TRBV12-4	few	TRBJ2-6	NA	TGTGCCAGCAGTTTAAGGTTGTCGACAGCGACTACCAACTCTGGGGCCAACGTCCTGACTTTC	CASSLRLSTATTNSGANVLTF
TRBV24-1	NA	TRBJ2-5	NA	TGTGCCACCAGTGATTATAAAGAGACCCAGTACTTC	CATSDYKETQYF
TRBV12-3/TRBV12-4	medium-sized	TRBJ2-3	NA	TGTGCCAGCAGTCCCTCGGGGAAGGGCACAGATACGCAGTATTTT	CASSPSGKGTDTQYF
TRBV12-3/TRBV12-4	few	TRBJ2-1	NA	TGTGCCAGCAGTGTTTCCGGGGCGTCGGGTGAGCAGTTCTTC	CASSVSGASGEQFF